This paragraph reports one T cell receptor (beta chain). What it recognizes is unknown. TCRdb's copy holds only in-frame clones and misses some; the assay was immunoSEQ multiplex PCR. This table has approximately 7,400 clones, 80% appearing once. These data belong to a study of OX40 agonist ivuxolimab in advanced cancers. Study summary: Of the participants, 40% had some prior anti-PD-1, anti-PD-L1 or anti-CTLA-4 therapy, which was allowed.

Study results and caveats: In general, CD8+ T cells held more expanded clones than CD4+ did, on average. Partial responders at 0.1-3.0 mg/kg had among the lowest clonal expansion.

Blood sampling took place at baseline, cycle 4 day 1, and cycle 7 day 1. The CDR3 consists of 11 residues. Germline V lookup: CDR1 SEHNR, CDR2 FQNEAQ (reference sequence). The V end was cut by 4 bases, the J end by 5 bases, with 5 bases between. The sample here was CD4+ or CD8+ T cells sorted from blood, taken in a trial of the OX40 agonist ivuxolimab. V and J are TRBV7-9 and TRBJ1-1; D remains ambiguous. This receptor was obtained from an adult with an advanced solid tumor such as melanoma, head and neck, liver or kidney cancer. CDR3 nucleotide sequence: TGTGCCAGCAGCTATGAGACTGAAGCTTTCTTT. Amino acids: CASSYETEAFF.